These 9 T cell receptor beta chains were sequenced from one sample in a study of response to subunit inactivated influenza vaccine. TCRdb processed the RT-PCR reads anew with MiXCR; each CDR3 protein has one entry. This table has about 500,000 distinct CDR3 sequences, approximately 15% appearing once. Sample: CD4+ T cells sorted from PBMCs, taken roughly 24 months after vaccination. These TCRs come from a man aged 45 to 70 who received an inactivated influenza vaccine.

This chain joins TRBV5-1 and TRBJ1-1; TRBD1 aligns across 9 bases. Germline V gene lookup returns CDR1 SGHRS and CDR2 YFSETQ. The CDR3 is 17 amino acids. V lost 4 bases to trimming and J lost 5 bases; unmatched junction nucleotides: 15. Written as DNA, the CDR3 is TGCGCCAGCAGCCTTGCGTTAGTGGGACAGGGTTCTACTGAAGCTTTCTTT. Protein sequence: CASSLALVGQGSTEAFF.

CDR3: CATSRDRGHEQYF. In DNA form, the CDR3 reads TGTGCCACCAGCAGAGACAGGGGCCACGAGCAGTACTTC. This chain connects TRBV15 to TRBJ2-7; D may be TRBD1 (6 bases). The CDR3 extends over 13 amino acids. V lost 0 bases to trimming and J lost 5 bases, with 8 bases between them. Germline V gives CDR1 LNHNV, CDR2 YYDKDF (reference sequence).

The chain carries TRBV7-2 and TRBJ1-2; D unresolved. CDR1 SGHTA and CDR2 FQGNSA come from the germline V gene. This CDR3 contains 13 residues. V was clipped by 3 bases and J by 9 bases, with 14 bases between them. As DNA, the CDR3 is TGTGCCAGCAGCTTTACAGCAACCCCACGCTACACCTTC. Residues: CASSFTATPRYTF.

This clonotype was picked up a small number of times. CDR3 DNA sequence: TGCGCCAGCAGTGAATTAACAGGGGGAAATTCACCCCTCCACTTT. This gives the protein CASSELTGGNSPLHF. The V and J genes are TRBV10-1 and TRBJ1-6; 8 nucleotides line up with TRBD1. V gave up 3 bases and J gave up 7 bases; unmatched junction bases: 5. The CDR3 is 15 amino acids. Per the germline V gene, CDR1 is WNHNN and CDR2 is SYGVQD (reference sequence).

This clonotype showed up many times. This rearrangement joins TRBV20-1 to TRBJ2-1; no clear D gene. V was shortened by 5 bases and J by 3 bases, with 11 bases between the two germline ends. Germline V CDR1 and CDR2: DFQATT, SNEGSKA (reference sequence). The CDR3 runs to 13 residues. The CDR3 DNA reads as TGCAGTGCTCTGTCGCCAGGCTACAATGAGCAGTTCTTC. The encoded protein is CSALSPGYNEQFF.

CDR3 residues: CSAETGLTYEQYF. CDR3 nucleotides: TGCAGTGCTGAAACAGGGTTGACCTACGAGCAGTACTTC. The J gene is TRBJ2-7, the V gene TRBV20-1, with a weak D call TRBD1 (6 bases). V was trimmed by 5 bases and J by 2 bases, leaving 13 bases between them. This CDR3 is 13 amino acids long. Germline loops: CDR1 DFQATT, CDR2 SNEGSKA (reference sequence).

This clonotype has just a few counts. The chain carries TRBV20-1 and TRBJ2-1; 7 bases line up with TRBD2. This CDR3 comprises 16 residues. V dropped 0 bases and J dropped 0; count of bases not matched to a gene: 5. CDR1 DFQATT and CDR2 SNEGSKA come from the germline V gene (reference sequence). CDR3 amino acids: CSAREVGGASYNEQFF. The CDR3, as DNA: TGCAGTGCTAGAGAGGTGGGAGGGGCCTCCTACAATGAGCAGTTCTTC.

This clonotype was seen only a few times. The chain uses TRBV4-1 and TRBJ2-1, with D hard to call. CDR3 length: 13 residues. With 3 bases removed from V and 4 bases from J, the gap between germline ends came to 7 bases. Germline values: CDR1 MGHRA, CDR2 YSYEKL. CDR3 sequence reads: CASSHQAYNEQFF. CDR3 coding DNA: TGCGCCAGCAGCCATCAGGCTTACAATGAGCAGTTCTTC.

The chain carries TRBV20-1 and TRBJ2-3; D remains ambiguous. The length of the CDR3 is 13 residues. V gave up 5 bases and J gave up 0 bases, with 9 bases separating them. Germline-derived CDR1 and CDR2 are DFQATT and SNEGSKA (reference sequence). CDR3 sequence: CSARITSTDTQYF. CDR3 coding DNA: TGCAGTGCTCGAATTACTAGCACAGATACGCAGTATTTT.